This TCR beta chain was sequenced for a study of cytomegalovirus exposure and HLA in healthy donors. The study ran its PCR with 60 Vbeta and 13 Jbeta primers. TCRdb's table, derived via immunoSEQ multiplex PCR, lists solely in-frame clones and lacks some. The table has about 100,000 clones, 70% to 80% seen once. Trimming at V came to 0 bases and at J to 3 bases, leaving 0 bases not matched to a gene. CDR1 is SGHNT and CDR2 is YYREEE in the germline V gene (reference sequence). CDR3 length: 14 amino acids. This TCR came from a woman younger than 30 in good health and CMV-seropositive. Source material: PBMCs. The chain recombines TRBV5-4 with TRBJ2-7; 10 nucleotides match TRBD2. The CDR3 loop is CASSLGTSGYEQYF. The CDR3 nucleotides read TGTGCCAGCAGCTTGGGGACTAGCGGCTACGAGCAGTACTTC.